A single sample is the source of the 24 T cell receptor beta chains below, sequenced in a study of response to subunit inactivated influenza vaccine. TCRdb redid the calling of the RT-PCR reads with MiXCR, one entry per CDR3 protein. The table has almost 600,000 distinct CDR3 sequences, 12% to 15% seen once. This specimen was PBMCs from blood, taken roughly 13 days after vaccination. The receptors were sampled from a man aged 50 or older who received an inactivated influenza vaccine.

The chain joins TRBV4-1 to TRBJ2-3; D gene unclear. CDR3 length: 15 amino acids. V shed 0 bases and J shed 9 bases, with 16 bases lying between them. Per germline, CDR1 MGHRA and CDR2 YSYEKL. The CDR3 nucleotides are TGCGCCAGCAGCCAAGATCAGTGCCCCGTGACGACGCAGTATTTT. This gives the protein CASSQDQCPVTTQYF.

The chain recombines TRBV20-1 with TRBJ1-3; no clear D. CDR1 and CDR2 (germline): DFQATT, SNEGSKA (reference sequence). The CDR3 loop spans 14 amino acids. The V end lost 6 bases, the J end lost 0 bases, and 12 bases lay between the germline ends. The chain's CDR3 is CSASRRSSGNTIYF. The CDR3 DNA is TGCAGTGCCTCTAGAAGGAGCTCTGGAAACACCATATATTTT.

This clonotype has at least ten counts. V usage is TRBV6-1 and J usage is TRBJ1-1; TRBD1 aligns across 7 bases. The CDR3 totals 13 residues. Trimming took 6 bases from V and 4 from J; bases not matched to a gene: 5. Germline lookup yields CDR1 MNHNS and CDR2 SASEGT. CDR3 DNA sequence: TGTGCCAGCAGAAGGGGGCTCTCCACTGAAGCTTTCTTT. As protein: CASRRGLSTEAFF.

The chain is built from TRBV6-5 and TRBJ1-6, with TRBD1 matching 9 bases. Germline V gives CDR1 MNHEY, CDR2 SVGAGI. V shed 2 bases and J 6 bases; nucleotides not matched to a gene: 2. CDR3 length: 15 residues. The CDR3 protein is CASSYGTGINSPLHF. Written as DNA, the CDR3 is TGTGCCAGCAGTTACGGGACAGGGATTAATTCACCCCTCCACTTT.

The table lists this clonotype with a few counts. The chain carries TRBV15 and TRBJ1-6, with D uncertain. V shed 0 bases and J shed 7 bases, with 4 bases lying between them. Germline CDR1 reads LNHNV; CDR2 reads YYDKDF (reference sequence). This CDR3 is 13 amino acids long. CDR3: CATSRDRNSPLHF. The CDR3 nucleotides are TGTGCCACCAGCAGAGATAGGAATTCACCCCTCCACTTT. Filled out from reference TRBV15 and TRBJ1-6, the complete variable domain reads DAMVIQNPRYQVTQFGKPVTLSCSQTLNHNVMYWYQQKSSQAPKLLFHYYDKDFNNEADTPDNFQSRRPNTSFCFLDIRSPGLGDTAMYLCATSRDRNSPLHFGNGTRLTVT.

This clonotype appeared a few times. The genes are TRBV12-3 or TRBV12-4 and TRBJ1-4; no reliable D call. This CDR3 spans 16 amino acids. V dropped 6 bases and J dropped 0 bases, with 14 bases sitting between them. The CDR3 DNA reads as TGTGCCAGCAGCCCGGGGATTTTGTCAACTAATGAAAAACTGTTTTTT. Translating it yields CASSPGILSTNEKLFF.

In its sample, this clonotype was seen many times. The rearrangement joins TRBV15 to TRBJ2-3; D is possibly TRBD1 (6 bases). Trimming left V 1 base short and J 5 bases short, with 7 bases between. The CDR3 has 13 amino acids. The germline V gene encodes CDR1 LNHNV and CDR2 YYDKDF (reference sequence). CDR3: CATSRGGLDTQYF. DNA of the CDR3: TGTGCCACCAGCAGAGGGGGGCTAGATACGCAGTATTTT.

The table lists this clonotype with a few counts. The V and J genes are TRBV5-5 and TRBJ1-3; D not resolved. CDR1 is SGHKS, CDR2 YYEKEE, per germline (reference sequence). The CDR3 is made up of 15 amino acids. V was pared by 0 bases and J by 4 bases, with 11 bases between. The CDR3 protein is CASSLVPGRGNTIYF. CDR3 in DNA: TGTGCCAGCAGCTTGGTTCCCGGGAGGGGAAACACCATATATTTT.

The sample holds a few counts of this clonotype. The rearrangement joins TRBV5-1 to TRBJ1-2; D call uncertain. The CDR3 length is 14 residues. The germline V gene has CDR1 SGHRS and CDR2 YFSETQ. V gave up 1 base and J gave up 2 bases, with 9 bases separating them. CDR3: CASSLQYLNYGYTF. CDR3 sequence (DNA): TGCGCCAGCAGCTTGCAGTACCTCAACTATGGCTACACCTTC.

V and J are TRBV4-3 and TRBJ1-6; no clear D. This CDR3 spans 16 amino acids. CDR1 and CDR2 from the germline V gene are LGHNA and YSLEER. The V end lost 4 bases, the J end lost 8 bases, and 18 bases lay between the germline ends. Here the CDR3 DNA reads TGCGCCAGCAGCCCCGTTCTGCCCCCAAGGGATTCACCCCTCCACTTT. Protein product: CASSPVLPPRDSPLHF.

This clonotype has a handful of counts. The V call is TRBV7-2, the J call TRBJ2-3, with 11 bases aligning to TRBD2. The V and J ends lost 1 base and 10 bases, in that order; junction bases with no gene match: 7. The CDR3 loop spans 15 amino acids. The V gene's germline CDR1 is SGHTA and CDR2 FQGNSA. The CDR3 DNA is TGTGCCAGCAGCTTAGATGGTAGCGGGGGGGCCGCGCAGTATTTT. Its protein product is CASSLDGSGGAAQYF.

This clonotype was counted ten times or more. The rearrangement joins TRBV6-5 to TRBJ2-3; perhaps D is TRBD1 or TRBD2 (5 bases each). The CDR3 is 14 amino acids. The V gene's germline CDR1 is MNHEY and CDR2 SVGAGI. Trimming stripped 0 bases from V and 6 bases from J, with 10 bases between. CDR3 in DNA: TGTGCCAGCAGTTACTCGGGACGGGCCGATACGCAGTATTTT. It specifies CASSYSGRADTQYF.

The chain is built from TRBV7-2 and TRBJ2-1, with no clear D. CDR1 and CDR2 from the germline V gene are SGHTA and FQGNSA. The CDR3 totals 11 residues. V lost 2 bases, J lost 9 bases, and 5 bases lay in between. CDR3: CASSLFGEQFF. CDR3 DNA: TGTGCCAGCAGCTTATTTGGTGAGCAGTTCTTC.

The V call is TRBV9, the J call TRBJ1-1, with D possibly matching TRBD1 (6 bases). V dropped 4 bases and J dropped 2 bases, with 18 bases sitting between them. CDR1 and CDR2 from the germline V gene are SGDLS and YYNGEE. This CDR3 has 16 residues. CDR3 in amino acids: CASSPREQGINTEAFF. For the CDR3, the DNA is TGTGCCAGCAGCCCCCGGGAACAGGGAATAAACACTGAAGCTTTCTTT.

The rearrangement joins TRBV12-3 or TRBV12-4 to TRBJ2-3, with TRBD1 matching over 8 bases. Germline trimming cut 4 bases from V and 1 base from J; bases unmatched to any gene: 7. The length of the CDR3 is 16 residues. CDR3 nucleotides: TGTGCCAGCAGTTCCGGGACAGGAGGAGGCACAGATACGCAGTATTTT. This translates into CASSSGTGGGTDTQYF.

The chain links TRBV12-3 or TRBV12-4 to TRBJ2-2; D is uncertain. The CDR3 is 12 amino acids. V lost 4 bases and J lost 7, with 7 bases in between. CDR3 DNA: TGTGCCAGCAGTTCATATAGCGGGGAGCTGTTTTTT. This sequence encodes CASSSYSGELFF.

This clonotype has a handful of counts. The CDR3 protein is CAWSPGFNQPQHF. In DNA, the CDR3 is TGTGCCTGGTCCCCGGGGTTCAATCAGCCCCAGCATTTT. The chain has TRBV30 and TRBJ1-5; D is undetermined. V lost 5 bases and J lost 3, with 11 bases in between. Germline CDR1 reads GTSNPN; CDR2 reads SVGIG (reference sequence). This CDR3 is built from 13 residues. Combining the CDR3 with reference TRBV30 and TRBJ1-5 gives the whole variable domain SQTIHQWPATLVQPVGSPLSLECTVEGTSNPNLYWYRQAAGRGLQLLFYSVGIGQISSEVPQNLSASRPQDRQFILSSKKLLLSDSGFYLCAWSPGFNQPQHFGDGTRLSIL.

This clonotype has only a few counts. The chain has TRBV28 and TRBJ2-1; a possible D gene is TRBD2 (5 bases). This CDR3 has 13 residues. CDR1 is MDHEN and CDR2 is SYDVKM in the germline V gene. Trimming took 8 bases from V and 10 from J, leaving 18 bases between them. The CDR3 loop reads CASDVLGSGEQFF. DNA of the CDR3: TGTGCCAGCGATGTATTGGGGAGTGGGGAGCAGTTCTTC.

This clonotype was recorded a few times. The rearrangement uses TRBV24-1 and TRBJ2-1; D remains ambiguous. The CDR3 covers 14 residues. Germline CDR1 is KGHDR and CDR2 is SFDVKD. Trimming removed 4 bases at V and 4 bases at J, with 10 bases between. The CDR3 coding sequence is TGTGCCACCAGTGAAACCGGACGGTACAATGAGCAGTTCTTC. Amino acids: CATSETGRYNEQFF.

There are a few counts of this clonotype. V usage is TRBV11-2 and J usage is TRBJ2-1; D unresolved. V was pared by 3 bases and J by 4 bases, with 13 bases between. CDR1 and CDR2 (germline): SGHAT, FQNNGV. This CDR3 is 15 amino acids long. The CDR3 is CASSFLGFSYNEQFF. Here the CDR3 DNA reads TGTGCCAGCAGCTTTCTGGGGTTCTCTTACAATGAGCAGTTCTTC.

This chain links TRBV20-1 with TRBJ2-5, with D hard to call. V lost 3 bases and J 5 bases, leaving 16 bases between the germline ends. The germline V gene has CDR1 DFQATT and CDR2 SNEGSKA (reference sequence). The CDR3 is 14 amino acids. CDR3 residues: CSASLWEGRETQYF. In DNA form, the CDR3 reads TGCAGTGCTAGTTTGTGGGAAGGGCGTGAGACCCAGTACTTC.

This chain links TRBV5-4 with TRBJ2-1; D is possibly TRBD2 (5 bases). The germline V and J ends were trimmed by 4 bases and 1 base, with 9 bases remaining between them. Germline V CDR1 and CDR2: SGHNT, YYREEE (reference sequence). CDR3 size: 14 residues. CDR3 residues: CASSHGVSYNEQFF. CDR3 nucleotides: TGTGCCAGCAGCCACGGGGTATCCTACAATGAGCAGTTCTTC.

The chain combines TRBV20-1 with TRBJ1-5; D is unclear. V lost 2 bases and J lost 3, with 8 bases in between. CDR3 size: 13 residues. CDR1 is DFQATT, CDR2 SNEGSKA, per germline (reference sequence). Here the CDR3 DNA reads TGCAGTGCTAGAAATGGTATCAATCAGCCCCAGCATTTT. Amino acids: CSARNGINQPQHF.

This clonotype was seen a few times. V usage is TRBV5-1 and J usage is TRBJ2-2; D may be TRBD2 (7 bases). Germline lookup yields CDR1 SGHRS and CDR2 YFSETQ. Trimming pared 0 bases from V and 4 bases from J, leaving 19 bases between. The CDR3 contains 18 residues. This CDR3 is CASSLEFSAGARTGELFF. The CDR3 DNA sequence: TGCGCCAGCAGCTTGGAGTTCTCCGCGGGGGCGCGCACCGGGGAGCTGTTTTTT.